The clone carrying this T cell receptor beta chain has a count of ten or more. No antigen is known for it. Preparation of the TCRbeta library involved a method that used unique molecular identifiers. A single record per CDR3 protein comes from TCRdb applying MiXCR to the PCR reads. The data contain some 200,000 distinct CDR3 sequences, 11% of them seen just once; the ten biggest clones take up approximately 28%. CDR1 is KGHSH, CDR2 LQKENI, per germline. This CDR3 is 15 amino acids long. The V end lost 2 bases, the J end lost 2 bases, and 13 bases lay between the germline ends. The sample is drawn from a study of T-cell reconstitution after alpha-beta-depleted transplantation in children. General study results and limits: Reportedly, only several hundred clones from non-depleted graft cells drove alpha-beta T-cell counts at about two months.

The material was PBMCs, obtained before TCRalphabeta/CD19-depleted stem cell transplant. This sequence joins TRBV18 and TRBJ2-7; tentative D call: TRBD2 (5 bases). This receptor was taken from a child under two years old with acute myeloid leukemia, due to receive a stem cell transplant. The CDR3 is CASSPSPGLTYEQYF. The DNA of the CDR3 is TGTGCCAGCTCACCAAGTCCAGGACTCACCTACGAGCAGTACTTC.